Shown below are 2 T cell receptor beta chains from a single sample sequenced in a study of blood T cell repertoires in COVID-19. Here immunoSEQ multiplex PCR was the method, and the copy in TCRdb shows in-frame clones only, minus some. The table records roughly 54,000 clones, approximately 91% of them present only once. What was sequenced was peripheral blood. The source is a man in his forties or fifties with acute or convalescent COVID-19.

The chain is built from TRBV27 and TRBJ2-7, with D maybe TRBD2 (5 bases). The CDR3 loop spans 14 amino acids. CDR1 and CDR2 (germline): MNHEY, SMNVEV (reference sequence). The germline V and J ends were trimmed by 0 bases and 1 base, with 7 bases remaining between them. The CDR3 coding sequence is TGTGCCAGCAGTTTATCGAGGGTTTCCTACGAGCAGTACTTC. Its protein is CASSLSRVSYEQYF.

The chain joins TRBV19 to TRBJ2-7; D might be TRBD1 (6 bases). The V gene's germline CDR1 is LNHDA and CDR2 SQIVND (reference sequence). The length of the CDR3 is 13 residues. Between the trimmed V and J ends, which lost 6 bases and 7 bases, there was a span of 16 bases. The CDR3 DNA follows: TGTGCCAGTAGGCTGGAGACAGGTGGGGAGCAGTACTTC. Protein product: CASRLETGGEQYF.